A selection of T cell receptor beta chains follows, all from one sample in a study of response to subunit inactivated influenza vaccine. TCRdb reprocessed the RT-PCR reads with MiXCR, giving one entry per CDR3 protein. The sample records over 450,000 distinct CDR3 sequences, over 10% being singletons. The sample here was PBMCs from blood, taken more than 35 days after vaccination. The receptors were sampled from a man aged 50-60 years who received an inactivated influenza vaccine. Each CDR3 is given with its conserved first and last residue. The D gene is left open where the match is weak. The size of a clone is reported for some rows only, either as once, few or many, or as a class for expanded clones.

>TRBJ2-7|TRBV4-2|14|TRBD1|NA
TGTGCCAGCAGCCAAGGATCCAGGGGGAGCGAGCAGTACTTC
CASSQGSRGSEQYF
>TRBJ2-7|TRBV7-2|14|NA|NA
TGTGCCAGCAGCGCCAGATCCTTCTCCTACGAGCAGTACTTC
CASSARSFSYEQYF
>TRBJ2-3|TRBV5-5|12|NA|NA
TGTGCCAGGGGCCCCGGGTGGGATACGCAGTATTTT
CARGPGWDTQYF
>TRBJ1-2|TRBV24-1|13|NA|few
TGTGCCACCAGTGCCTTGGGGGCACAGGGCTACACCTTC
CATSALGAQGYTF
>TRBJ2-1|TRBV27|15|TRBD1|NA
TGTGCCAGCAGTCCCGACAGGGGGTTTCGCATTGAGCAGTTCTTC
CASSPDRGFRIEQFF
>TRBJ2-5|TRBV12-3/TRBV12-4|15|NA|NA
TGTGCCAGCAGTTTACATCGAAAGGACCAAGAGACCCAGTACTTC
CASSLHRKDQETQYF
>TRBJ2-1|TRBV28|15|NA|NA
TGTGCCAGCAGTGCCCTCGTGGGGGTTTACAATGAGCAGTTCTTC
CASSALVGVYNEQFF
>TRBJ2-6|TRBV5-5|15|NA|many
TGTGCCAGCAGCTTGGAAGGGTACGGGGCCAACGTCCTGACTTTC
CASSLEGYGANVLTF
>TRBJ2-2|TRBV20-1|12|NA|few
TGCAGTGCTAGAGGAGGGGCCGGGGAGCTGTTTTTT
CSARGGAGELFF
>TRBJ2-7|TRBV6-2/TRBV6-3|15|TRBD1|NA
TGTGCCAGCAGTTACTCCGGGACAGGGACCTACGAGCAGTACTTC
CASSYSGTGTYEQYF
>TRBJ1-2|TRBV6-2/TRBV6-3|13|TRBD1|NA
TGTGCCAGCAGTTCCTACAGGGGCCCGGGCTACACCTTC
CASSSYRGPGYTF
>TRBJ2-7|TRBV20-1|14|NA|few
TGCAGTGCTGGACACCGGGAGACGATCTACGAGCAGTACTTC
CSAGHRETIYEQYF
>TRBJ1-3|TRBV28|9|NA|NA
TGTTCTGAAGGCAGGTCCATATATTTT
CSEGRSIYF
>TRBJ1-4|TRBV3-1|13|NA|few
TGTGCCAGCAGCGACCTTCCAAATGAAAAACTGTTTTTT
CASSDLPNEKLFF
>TRBJ2-2|TRBV5-1|17|NA|few
TGCGCCAGCAGCTTGGCGTCAGGGAAGTTGAACACCGGGGAGCTGTTTTTT
CASSLASGKLNTGELFF
>TRBJ2-3|TRBV10-3|16|TRBD2|few
TGTGCCATCAGTGATATTCACGGGGGGAGCACAGATACGCAGTATTTT
CAISDIHGGSTDTQYF
>TRBJ2-7|TRBV3-1|11|NA|NA
TGTGCCAGCAGCGATTGGTACGAGCAGTACTTC
CASSDWYEQYF
>TRBJ1-5|TRBV15|15|NA|NA
TGTGCCACCAGCAGAGATCAGGGGAGGGAACAGCCCCAGCATTTT
CATSRDQGREQPQHF
>TRBJ2-2|TRBV12-3/TRBV12-4|16|TRBD1|many
TGTGCCAGCAGTTTCTGGACAGGGGGCAACACCGGGGAGCTGTTTTTT
CASSFWTGGNTGELFF
>TRBJ1-2|TRBV24-1|15|TRBD1|NA
TGTGCCACCAGTGACACGGACAGGAGTATCTATGGCTACACCTTC
CATSDTDRSIYGYTF
>TRBJ2-7|TRBV5-1|17|NA|NA
TGCGCCAACAGCTTAGCGACAGACCTTCCCCGAACCTACGAGCAGTACTTC
CANSLATDLPRTYEQYF
>TRBJ2-2|TRBV7-6|15|NA|NA
TGTGCCAGCAGCTCTGGAACCGGGGCATCGGGGGAGCTGTTTTTT
CASSSGTGASGELFF
>TRBJ2-7|TRBV14|17|NA|NA
TGTGCCAGCAGCCAAGATGAGGCAGGCTGGGCGTCTTACGAGCAGTACTTC
CASSQDEAGWASYEQYF
>TRBJ2-7|TRBV2|16|TRBD1|NA
TGTGCCAGCAGGCGACTAGACAGGGGGGATCTCTACGAGCAGTACTTC
CASRRLDRGDLYEQYF
>TRBJ1-2|TRBV20-1|14|NA|few
TGCAGTGCTAGGCCGCTCGAGTTTAACTATGGCTACACCTTC
CSARPLEFNYGYTF
>TRBJ2-1|TRBV5-6|13|NA|many
TGTGCCAGCAGCTTGGCCGGGGGTACTGAGCAGTTCTTC
CASSLAGGTEQFF
>TRBJ2-1|TRBV10-3|15|NA|few
TGTGCCATCGCCCCAGAAAGTAGCTCCTACAATGAGCAGTTCTTC
CAIAPESSSYNEQFF
>TRBJ2-5|TRBV7-2|15|TRBD2|few
TGTGCCAGCAGCTTGACTAGCGGGGGGGCACAGACCCAGTACTTC
CASSLTSGGAQTQYF
>TRBJ2-7|TRBV5-1|14|NA|NA
TGCGCCAGCAGCCCCCAGGGGCCATCCTACGAGCAGTACTTC
CASSPQGPSYEQYF
>TRBJ2-3|TRBV29-1|15|TRBD2|once
TGCAGCGTTGGACTAGCGTCTACTAGCACAGATACGCAGTATTTT
CSVGLASTSTDTQYF
>TRBJ1-3|TRBV2|12|NA|few
TGTGCCAGCAGTGAGTTATCGAACACCATATATTTT
CASSELSNTIYF
>TRBJ2-2|TRBV11-2|16|TRBD2|NA
TGTGCCAGCAGCCCTAGCGGGAGTTCAATATCCGGGGAGCTGTTTTTT
CASSPSGSSISGELFF
>TRBJ1-1|TRBV29-1|14|TRBD1|NA
TGCAGCGTCACTGGGACAGCAATGAACACTGAAGCTTTCTTT
CSVTGTAMNTEAFF
>TRBJ2-3|TRBV6-4|15|TRBD2|few
TGTGCCAGCACCCATCTGCGGGGGTTGACAGATACGCAGTATTTT
CASTHLRGLTDTQYF
>TRBJ2-1|TRBV20-1|14|NA|many
TGCAGTGCAAAGAGGGGGACCGGGTACAATGAGCAGTTCTTC
CSAKRGTGYNEQFF
>TRBJ2-7|TRBV7-9|16|NA|NA
TGTGCCAGCAGCCCCCTAGAAGGGGGAATCTTGTACGAGCAGTACTTC
CASSPLEGGILYEQYF
>TRBJ2-7|TRBV5-4|13|NA|few
TGTGCCAGCAGCTCCCCGGTAACTTACGAGCAGTACTTC
CASSSPVTYEQYF
>TRBJ2-7|TRBV9|14|NA|NA
TGTGCCAGCAGCGGATCCAGAGGGGGGTACGAGCAGTACTTC
CASSGSRGGYEQYF
>TRBJ2-7|TRBV20-1|12|TRBD1|NA
TGCAGTGCCCGAAGACAGGGAGACGAGCAGTACTTC
CSARRQGDEQYF
>TRBJ2-3|TRBV28|16|TRBD2|NA
TGTGCCAGCCCTTCGACTAGCGGGGCCCTCACAGATACGCAGTATTTT
CASPSTSGALTDTQYF
>TRBJ2-5|TRBV29-1|17|NA|NA
TGCAGCATTTGGGGCCCGAGGGACTCCGGATTCCAAGAGACCCAGTACTTC
CSIWGPRDSGFQETQYF
>TRBJ1-1|TRBV20-1|13|NA|NA
TGCAGTGCCGAAGCCCCGGGGAACACTGAAGCTTTCTTT
CSAEAPGNTEAFF
>TRBJ2-5|TRBV20-1|16|TRBD2|NA
TGCAGTGCTAGAGATCTGGCGGGGGGATATCAAGAGACCCAGTACTTC
CSARDLAGGYQETQYF
>TRBJ2-3|TRBV3-1|17|TRBD2|NA
TGTGCCACCTCCCAAACGTACCTAGCGGGAGGGCCAGATACGCAGTATTTT
CATSQTYLAGGPDTQYF
>TRBJ1-1|TRBV3-1|15|NA|NA
TGTGCCAGCAGCCCACCGGGACATATGAACACTGAAGCTTTCTTT
CASSPPGHMNTEAFF
>TRBJ2-4|TRBV28|19|NA|NA
TGTGCCAGCAGTTCGAACGGCAGGGGGAGGGGGAAGGTACAAAACATTCAGTACTTC
CASSSNGRGRGKVQNIQYF
>TRBJ2-5|TRBV4-2|17|TRBD2|few
TGTGCCAGCAGCCAAGAGTCCCTAGCGGATCGCCAAGAGACCCAGTACTTC
CASSQESLADRQETQYF
>TRBJ2-7|TRBV7-6|16|NA|few
TGTGCCAGCAGCTCAACGACAGGCCTCCTTGGCTACGAGCAGTACTTC
CASSSTTGLLGYEQYF
>TRBJ2-1|TRBV7-6|15|NA|NA
TGTGCCAGCAGCTATACAGGCGTCGGCTACAATGAGCAGTTCTTC
CASSYTGVGYNEQFF
>TRBJ2-3|TRBV7-9|13|NA|NA
TGTGCCACTCAAAGGAGGGTCACAGATACGCAGTATTTT
CATQRRVTDTQYF
>TRBJ2-2|TRBV5-1|15|NA|NA
TGCGCCAGCAGCGGCGGACTAGGGGGCGGCGGGGAGCTGTTTTTT
CASSGGLGGGGELFF
>TRBJ2-7|TRBV4-3|14|NA|many
TGCGCCAGCAGCCAAGAACTACCCTCCTACGAGCAGTACTTC
CASSQELPSYEQYF
>TRBJ2-1|TRBV7-8|18|NA|NA
TGTGCCAGCAGCTTACTGGGCGCTCAGGGGCCTCCCTACAATGAGCAGTTCTTC
CASSLLGAQGPPYNEQFF
>TRBJ2-7|TRBV20-1|11|NA|few
TGCAGTGCCAATAGAGGAGGCGAGCAGTACTTC
CSANRGGEQYF
>TRBJ2-2|TRBV6-2/TRBV6-3|13|NA|few
TGTGCCACTCAAACCAGGGTCACCGGGGAGCTGTTTTTT
CATQTRVTGELFF
>TRBJ2-5|TRBV7-9|15|NA|NA
TGTGCCAGCAGCTTAACCCTCAGGGGTTCAGAGACCCAGTACTTC
CASSLTLRGSETQYF
>TRBJ2-7|TRBV3-1|14|NA|NA
TGTGCCAGCAGCCATAGTTCCAGCTCCTACGAGCAGTACTTC
CASSHSSSSYEQYF
>TRBJ1-2|TRBV7-2|14|NA|many
TGTGCCAGCAGCCCTTCCTCCCAAAACTATGGCTACACCTTC
CASSPSSQNYGYTF
>TRBJ2-7|TRBV6-1|14|TRBD1|NA
TGTGCCAGCAAGACCGGGACAGGGGGTTACGAGCAGTACTTC
CASKTGTGGYEQYF